This T cell receptor (beta chain) was captured by sequencing in a study of CD8 T cells in Susac syndrome. Study details: Patients with Susac syndrome were therapy-naive, on corticosteroids, or on intravenous immunoglobulin alone at blood draw.

Study-wide results and caveats: Clonal expansion was missing from Susac syndrome CD4+ T cell repertoires.

The authors reverse transcribed roughly 0.5 to 1 ug RNA with random hexamers. An immunoSEQ multiplex PCR generated amplified TCR beta CDR3 products spanning 54 Vbeta and 13 Jbeta. TCRdb re-called the immunoSEQ multiplex PCR reads with MiXCR, one entry per CDR3 protein. This sample carries 71,000 or so distinct CDR3 sequences, 93% of them seen once, and the ten largest clones take around 0.15%. Points on this clonotype: The antigen is not known.

The ends were cut back, 6 bases at V and 6 bases at J, with 19 bases in the middle. The germline CDR1 and CDR2 sequences are SQVTM and ANQGSEA. CDR3 length equals 14 residues. The authors carried out high-throughput sequencing of TCR beta. They applied it to CD8+ and CD4+ T cells obtained from blood. The sequence was collected from a human donor with Susac syndrome. V and J are TRBV29-1 and TRBJ2-3; TRBD1 or TRBD2 may be the D gene (5 bases each). The sequencing input was CD4+ T cells from PBMCs. The CDR3 sequence is CSVTRDPIRDTQYF. The CDR3 region has the DNA TGCAGCGTCACACGGGACCCCATAAGGGATACGCAGTATTTT.